The T cell receptor beta chain under discussion was sequenced for a study of blood T cell repertoires in COVID-19 (dated by TCRdb to about 2020). As for the study more broadly: Samples from collaborators originated in the United States, Italy and Spain and spanned both the acute and convalescent phases of COVID-19. The prospective study material was composed of cDNA or gDNA derived from T cells, B-cell-depleted T cells, or PBMCs. Subjects who had been exposed to COVID-19, were actively infected with it, or had recovered from it provided the deeply sampled blood TCRbeta repertoires that made up the dataset. The repertoires were released in a freely available public database intended as a resource for research on the immune response to SARS-CoV-2. Samples were obtained from the ongoing ImmuneRACE study (first 160 participants) and from over a thousand subjects provided by 6 global collaborators. Nearly every sample came with metadata listing a de-identified subject ID, COVID-19 status, age in years and sex. Where available, HLA class I and class II types were obtained from metadata supplied by the sample provider rather than from assay-based typing. What the authors observed across the whole study: How much clinical and demographic metadata was included differed by source and by participant, and the metadata was provided uncurated.

Collaborating institutions collected whole blood in K2EDTA tubes following their own protocols. For TCRbeta analysis, collaborator samples were shipped as frozen whole blood, as isolated PBMCs, or as DNA extracted from either sample type. This clone has only a few counts. There is no known antigen for this receptor. No quality values exist for individual bases; no much larger clone is one base distant. TCRbeta CDR3 regions were amplified from genomic DNA by means of the immunoSEQ Assay, a bias-controlled multiplex PCR. The paper's data handling went like this. Nucleated cell counts per sample were estimated from amplification of reference gene primers within the assay. To quantify the absolute abundance of each unique TCRbeta CDR3 rearrangement, sequence reads were collapsed and filtered. For each sample, productive Simpson clonality was calculated as the square root of Simpson's diversity index over productive rearrangements. TCRdb's version of the immuneACCESS table is confined to in-frame rearrangements and falls short of the full clone set. An unresolved V gene accounts for under half of the shortfall where checked; the remainder is of unknown origin. Clonal size and the V and J genes are those of that table, whereas D and trimming came from the DNA. This sample is represented by 25,000 to 35,000 clones; 83% of them were singletons. The ten largest clonotypes hold roughly 27% of the sample.

The CDR3 goes from the cysteine to the phenylalanine over 14 residues. Kept here is only the CDR3 DNA, which spans 42 bases and is read in frame from base 1. Ends trimmed: V by 3 bases, J by 4 bases; bases unmatched to a gene: 3. CDR1 and CDR2 were assigned from the germline V gene as SGHTA and FQGNSA. Sequenced: peripheral blood. The V and J genes are TRBV7-2 and TRBJ2-5; 9 bases in the junction line up with TRBD2. The TCR was taken from an older man with active COVID-19. The CDR3 region reads CASSLGGGGETQYF. The nucleotides are TGTGCCAGCAGCTTGGGCGGGGGGGGAGAGACCCAGTACTTC.